This TCR beta chain was recorded in a study of control samples from healthy donors and cancer patients. The repertoire was sequenced with immunoSEQ multiplex PCR; TCRdb's copy has only in-frame clones and lacks some. The repertoire holds about 40,000 clones, with 80% to 90% as singletons. This clone has just one count. The TCR comes from a woman aged 55-75 years with lung cancer. Sequenced: PBMCs.

DNA of the CDR3: TGTGCCAGCAGCGCGCCGACAGTACAAGAGACCCAGTACTTC. This translates into CASSAPTVQETQYF. The chain has TRBV9 and TRBJ2-5, with D maybe TRBD1 (5 bases). The CDR3 loop spans 14 amino acids. V lost 3 bases, J lost 2 bases, and 11 bases lay in between. Germline V gene sequence: CDR1 SGDLS, CDR2 YYNGEE.